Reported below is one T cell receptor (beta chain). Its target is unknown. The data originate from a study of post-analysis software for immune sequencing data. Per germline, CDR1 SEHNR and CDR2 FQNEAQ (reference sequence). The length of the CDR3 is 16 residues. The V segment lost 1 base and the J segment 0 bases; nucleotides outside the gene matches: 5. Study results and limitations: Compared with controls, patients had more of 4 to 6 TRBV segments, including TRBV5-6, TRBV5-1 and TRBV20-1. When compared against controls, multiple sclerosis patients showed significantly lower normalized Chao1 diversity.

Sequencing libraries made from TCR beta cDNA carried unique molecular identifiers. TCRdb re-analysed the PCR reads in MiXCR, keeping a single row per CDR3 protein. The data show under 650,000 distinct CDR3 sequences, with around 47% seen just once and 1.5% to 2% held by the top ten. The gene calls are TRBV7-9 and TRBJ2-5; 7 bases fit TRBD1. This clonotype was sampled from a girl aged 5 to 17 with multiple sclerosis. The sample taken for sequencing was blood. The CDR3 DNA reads TGTGCCAGCAGCTTAGGAGGGACAGTCTACCAAGAGACCCAGTACTTC. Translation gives CASSLGGTVYQETQYF.